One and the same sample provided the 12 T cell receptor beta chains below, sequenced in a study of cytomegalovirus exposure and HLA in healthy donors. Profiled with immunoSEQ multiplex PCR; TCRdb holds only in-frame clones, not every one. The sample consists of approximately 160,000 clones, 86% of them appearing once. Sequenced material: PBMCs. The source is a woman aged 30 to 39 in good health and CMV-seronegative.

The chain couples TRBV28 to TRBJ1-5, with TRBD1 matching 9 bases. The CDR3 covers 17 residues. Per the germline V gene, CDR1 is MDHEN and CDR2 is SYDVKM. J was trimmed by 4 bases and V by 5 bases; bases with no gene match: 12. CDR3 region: CASSRTGDPSRNQPQHF. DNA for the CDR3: TGTGCCAGCAGTAGGACAGGGGATCCCTCACGTAATCAGCCCCAGCATTTT.

The CDR3 sequence is CASSQDWGDTQYF. In DNA form, the CDR3 reads TGCGCCAGCAGCCAAGATTGGGGGGATACGCAGTATTTT. The chain carries TRBV4-3 and TRBJ2-3, with D perhaps assigned TRBD1 or TRBD2 (5 bases each). The V gene's germline CDR1 is LGHNA and CDR2 YSLEER. The CDR3 totals 13 residues. V was shortened by 0 bases and J by 6 bases, with 7 bases between the two germline ends.

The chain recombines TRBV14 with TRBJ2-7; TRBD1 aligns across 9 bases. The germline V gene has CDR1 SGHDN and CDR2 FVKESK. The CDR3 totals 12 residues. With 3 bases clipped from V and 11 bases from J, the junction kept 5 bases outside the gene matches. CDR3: CASSQARDREYF. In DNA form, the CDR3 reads TGTGCCAGCAGCCAGGCCCGGGACAGGGAGTACTTC.

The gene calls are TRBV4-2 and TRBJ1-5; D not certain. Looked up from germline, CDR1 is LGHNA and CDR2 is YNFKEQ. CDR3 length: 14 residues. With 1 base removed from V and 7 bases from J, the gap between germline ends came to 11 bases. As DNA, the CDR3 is TGTGCCAGCAGCCAAGGGGGTGGAGGGCAGCCCCAGCATTTT. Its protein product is CASSQGGGGQPQHF.

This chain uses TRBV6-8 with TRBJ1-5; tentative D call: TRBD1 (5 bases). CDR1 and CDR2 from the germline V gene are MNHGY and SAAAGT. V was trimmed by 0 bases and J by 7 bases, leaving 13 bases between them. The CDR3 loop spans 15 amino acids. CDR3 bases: TGTGCCAGCAGTTACTCGATAGACAGAAACCAGCCCCAGCATTTT. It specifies CASSYSIDRNQPQHF.

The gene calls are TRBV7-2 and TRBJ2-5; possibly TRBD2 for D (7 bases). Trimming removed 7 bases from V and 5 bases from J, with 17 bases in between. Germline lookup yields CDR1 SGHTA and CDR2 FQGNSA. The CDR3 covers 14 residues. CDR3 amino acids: CASNAMGGLETQYF. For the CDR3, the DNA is TGTGCCAGCAACGCGATGGGGGGGCTTGAGACCCAGTACTTC. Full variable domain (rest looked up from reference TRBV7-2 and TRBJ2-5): GAGVSQSPSNKVTEKGKDVELRCDPISGHTALYWYRQSLGQGLEFLIYFQGNSAPDKSGLPSDRFSAERTGGSVSTLTIQRTQQEDSAVYLCASNAMGGLETQYFGPGTRLLVL.

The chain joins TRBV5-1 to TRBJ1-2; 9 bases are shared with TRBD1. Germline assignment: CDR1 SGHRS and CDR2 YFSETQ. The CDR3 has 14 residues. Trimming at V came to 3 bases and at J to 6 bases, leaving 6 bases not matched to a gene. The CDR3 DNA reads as TGCGCCAGCAGCTGGACGGGACAGGGAGATGGCTACACCTTC. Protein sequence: CASSWTGQGDGYTF. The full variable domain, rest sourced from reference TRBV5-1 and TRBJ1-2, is KAGVTQTPRYLIKTRGQQVTLSCSPISGHRSVSWYQQTPGQGLQFLFEYFSETQRNKGNFPGRFSGRQFSNSRSEMNVSTLELGDSALYLCASSWTGQGDGYTFGSGTRLTVV.

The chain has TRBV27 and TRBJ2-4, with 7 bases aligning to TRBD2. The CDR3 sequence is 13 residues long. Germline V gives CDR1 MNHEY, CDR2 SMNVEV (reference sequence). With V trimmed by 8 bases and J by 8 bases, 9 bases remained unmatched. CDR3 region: CASWRAGEDIQYF. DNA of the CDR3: TGTGCCAGCTGGCGTGCGGGGGAAGACATTCAGTACTTC.

The CDR3 DNA sequence: TGTGCCAGCAGGAGGGGACTAGCTAATGAAAAACTGTTTTTT. Protein product: CASRRGLANEKLFF. The gene calls are TRBV2 and TRBJ1-4; perhaps TRBD1 as D (5 bases). The CDR3 runs to 14 residues. V lost 6 bases and J lost 3, with 11 bases in between. Germline CDR1 SNHLY, CDR2 FYNNEI.

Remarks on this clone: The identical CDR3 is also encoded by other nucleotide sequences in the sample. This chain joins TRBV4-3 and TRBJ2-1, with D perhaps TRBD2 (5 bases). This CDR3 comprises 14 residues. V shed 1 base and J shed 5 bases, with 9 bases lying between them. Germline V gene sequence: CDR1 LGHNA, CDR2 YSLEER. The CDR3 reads CASSQGTANNEQFF. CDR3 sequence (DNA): TGCGCCAGCAGCCAAGGGACTGCCAACAATGAGCAGTTCTTC.

Here the CDR3 reads CASRGQAIYGYTF. CDR3 in DNA: TGTGCCAGTAGGGGACAGGCGATTTATGGCTACACCTTC. The gene calls are TRBV19 and TRBJ1-2; 8 bases are a match to TRBD1. The CDR3 spans 13 residues. Germline V gives CDR1 LNHDA, CDR2 SQIVND (reference sequence). J gave up 5 bases and V 6 bases, and 5 bases lay outside the gene matches.

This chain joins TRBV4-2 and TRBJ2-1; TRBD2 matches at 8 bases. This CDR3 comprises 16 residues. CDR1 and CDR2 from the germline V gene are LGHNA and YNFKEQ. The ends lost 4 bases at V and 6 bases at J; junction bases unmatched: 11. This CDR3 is CASSREAAGGSNEQFF. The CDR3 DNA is TGTGCCAGCAGCCGCGAGGCGGCGGGGGGTTCCAATGAGCAGTTCTTC.